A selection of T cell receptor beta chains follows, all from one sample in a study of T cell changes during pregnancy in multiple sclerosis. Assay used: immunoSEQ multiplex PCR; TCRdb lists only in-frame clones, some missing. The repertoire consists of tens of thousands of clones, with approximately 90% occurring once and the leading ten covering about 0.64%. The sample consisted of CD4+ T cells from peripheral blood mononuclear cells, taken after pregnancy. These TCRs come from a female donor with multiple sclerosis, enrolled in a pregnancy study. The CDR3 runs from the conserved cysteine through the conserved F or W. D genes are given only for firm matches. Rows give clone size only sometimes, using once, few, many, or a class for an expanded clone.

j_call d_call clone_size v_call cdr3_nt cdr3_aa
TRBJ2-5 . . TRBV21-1 TGTGCCAGCAGCAAAGGAAGGGACAGGGGCCGAGAGACCCAGTACTTC CASSKGRDRGRETQYF
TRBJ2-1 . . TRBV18 TGTGCCAGCGCCTCTTCCAGGGGAGTCAATGAGCAGTTCTTC CASASSRGVNEQFF
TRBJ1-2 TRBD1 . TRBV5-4 TGTGCCAGCAGCTACGGGACAGGGAAAGGCTACACCTTC CASSYGTGKGYTF
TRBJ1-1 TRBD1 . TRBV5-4 TGTGCCAGCAGCCTGAGGACAGGGTCGAACACTGAAGCTTTCTTT CASSLRTGSNTEAFF
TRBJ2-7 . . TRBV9 TGTGCCAGCAGCGAGAGGGGGTACGAGCAGTACTTC CASSERGYEQYF
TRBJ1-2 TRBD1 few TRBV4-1 TGCGCCAGCAGCCAGACGTGGACAGGTGGCTACACCTTC CASSQTWTGGYTF
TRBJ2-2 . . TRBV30 TGTGCCTGGAGTGTCAGGCTAGCTGGCGGGGAGCTGTTTTTT CAWSVRLAGGELFF
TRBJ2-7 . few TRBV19 TGTGCCAGTAGTATTCCGGGGACACGCTACGAGCAGTACTTC CASSIPGTRYEQYF
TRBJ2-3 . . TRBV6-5 TGTGCCAGCAGCCAACAGGTCTCAGATACGCAGTATTTT CASSQQVSDTQYF
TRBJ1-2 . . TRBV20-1 TGCAGCGGTTATGACAGCTATGGCTACACCTTC CSGYDSYGYTF
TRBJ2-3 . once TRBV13 TGTGCCAGCAGCCTGTGGGGCAGCACAGATACGCAGTATTTT CASSLWGSTDTQYF
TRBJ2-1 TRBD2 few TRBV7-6 TGTGCCAGCAGCTTGAGCGGGGGGAGGGATGAGCAGTTCTTC CASSLSGGRDEQFF
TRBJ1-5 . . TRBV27 TGTGCCAGCAGCCCATCCCCTGGGGGGACTTTGGGGCCCCAGCATTTT CASSPSPGGTLGPQHF
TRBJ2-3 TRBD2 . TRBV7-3 TGTGCCAGCAGCCTCCTAGCGGGGGGCCTCCCAGATACGCAGTATTTT CASSLLAGGLPDTQYF
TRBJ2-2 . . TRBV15 TGTGCCACCAGCAGAGGTCGGACCGGGGAGCTGTTTTTT CATSRGRTGELFF
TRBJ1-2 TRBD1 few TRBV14 TGTGCCAGCAGCCAGAACAGGGGCGGAAATTATGGCTACACCTTC CASSQNRGGNYGYTF
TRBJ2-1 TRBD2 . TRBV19 TGTGCCAGTAGTACCAAAGGGGGGACTAGACATTTCGATGAGCAGTTCTTC CASSTKGGTRHFDEQFF
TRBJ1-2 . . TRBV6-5 TGTGCCAGCAGTCAGGGGTTGAATGGCTACACCTTC CASSQGLNGYTF
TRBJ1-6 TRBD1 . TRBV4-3 TGCGCCAGCAGCCAATCCCGGACAGGGAGTGGGAATTCACCCCTCCACTTT CASSQSRTGSGNSPLHF
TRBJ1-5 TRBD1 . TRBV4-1 TGCGCCAGCAGCCTCGCGACAGGGATAAATCAGCCCCAGCATTTT CASSLATGINQPQHF
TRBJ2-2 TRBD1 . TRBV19 TGTGCCAGTAGACCCCGCCAGGGGGTGGCCGGGGAGCTGTTTTTT CASRPRQGVAGELFF
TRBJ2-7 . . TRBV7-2 TGTGCCAGCAGTAGGTTAGCCGGAGTGATCGAGCAGTACTTC CASSRLAGVIEQYF
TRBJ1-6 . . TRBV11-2 TGTGCCAGTACCTCGGACACGTTTAATTCACCCCTCCACTTT CASTSDTFNSPLHF
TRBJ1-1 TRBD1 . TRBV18 TGTGCCAGCTCACCACGACAGGGGGTAGAGACTGAAGCTTTCTTT CASSPRQGVETEAFF
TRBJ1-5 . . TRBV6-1 TGTGCCTCTAATCCTGCGGGGCAGGCCAATCAGCCCCAGCATTTT CASNPAGQANQPQHF
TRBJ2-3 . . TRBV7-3 TGTGCCAGCAGCCCCGACAGGTATACGCAGTATTTT CASSPDRYTQYF
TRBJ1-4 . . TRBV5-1 TGCGCCAGCAGTTATTTGGGGGCTTTTAATGAAAAACTGTTTTTT CASSYLGAFNEKLFF
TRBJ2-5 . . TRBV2 TGTGCCAGCAGTGAAGCGCAGCAGGTCAGGACCCAGTACTTC CASSEAQQVRTQYF
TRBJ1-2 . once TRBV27 TGTGCCAGCGGGGGGGGCGTCTATGGCTACACCTTC CASGGGVYGYTF
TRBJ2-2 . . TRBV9 TGTGCCAGCAGCGTTAGTAGGAGCACCGGGGAGCTGTTTTTT CASSVSRSTGELFF
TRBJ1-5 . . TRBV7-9 TGTGCCAGCAGTCAATCGGGGCCCCAGCATTTT CASSQSGPQHF
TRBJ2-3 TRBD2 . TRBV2 TGTGCCGGACGCCCGGGACTACCCACAGATACGCAGTATTTT CAGRPGLPTDTQYF
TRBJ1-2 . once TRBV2 TGTGCCAGCAGTGAAGACAGGGTCTATGGCTACACCTTC CASSEDRVYGYTF
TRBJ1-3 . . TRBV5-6 TGTGCCAGCAGCCTCAGGGGATCCATATATTTT CASSLRGSIYF
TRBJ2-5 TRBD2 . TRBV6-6 TGTGCCAGCAGTGAGCGGGGACGTCAAGAGACCCAGTACTTC CASSERGRQETQYF
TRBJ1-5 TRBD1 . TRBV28 TGTGCCAGCAGATACCGACAGGGCAGCAATCAGCCCCAGCATTTT CASRYRQGSNQPQHF
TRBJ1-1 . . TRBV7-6 TGTGCCAGCAGCTCTACAGCTGACACTGAAGCTTTCTTT CASSSTADTEAFF
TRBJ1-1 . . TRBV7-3 TGTGCCAGCATCCTCACAGGGAACACTGAAGCTTTCTTT CASILTGNTEAFF
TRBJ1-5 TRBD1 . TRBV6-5 TGTGCCAGCAGTTACCCGACAGGGAACTATCAGCCCCAGCATTTT CASSYPTGNYQPQHF
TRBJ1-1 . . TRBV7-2 TGTGCCAGCAGCTTAGTTACAGAGATGAACACTGAAGCTTTCTTT CASSLVTEMNTEAFF
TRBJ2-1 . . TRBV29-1 TGCAGCGTTGGGGACTGGAATGAGCAGTTCTTC CSVGDWNEQFF
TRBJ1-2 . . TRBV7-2 TGTGCCAGCAGCCCCCGAGGTCGCTTTAACTATGGCTACACCTTC CASSPRGRFNYGYTF
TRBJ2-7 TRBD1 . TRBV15 TGTGCCACCAGCTACTACCACAGGGACAGGGGGCGGTACGAGCAGTACTTC CATSYYHRDRGRYEQYF
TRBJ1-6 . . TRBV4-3 TGCGCCAGCAGCCCGCGGGCTGCAACAACTTCACCCCTCCACTTT CASSPRAATTSPLHF
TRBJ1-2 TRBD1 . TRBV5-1 TGCGCCAGCAGCTTCCAGGGGGCGCTGAGCTATGGCTACACCTTC CASSFQGALSYGYTF
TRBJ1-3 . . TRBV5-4 TGTGCCAGCAGCTTGACAGGGTCCGGAAACACCATATATTTT CASSLTGSGNTIYF